The sequence of this TCR beta chain was determined in a study of shared clonotypes between healthy human individuals. The repertoire was sequenced with immunoSEQ multiplex PCR; TCRdb's copy has only in-frame clones and lacks some. The table has approximately 620,000 clones, less than 98% seen once. Looked up from germline, CDR1 is SGHDT and CDR2 is YYEEEE. CDR3 length: 14 residues. The V gene lost 4 bases and the J gene lost 4 bases, with 14 bases spanning the gap. The receptor comes from a woman under 40 in good health. Sequencing was performed on naive CD4+ T cells sorted from blood. Specified subset: CD45RA+ positively selected. This rearrangement joins TRBV5-6 to TRBJ1-2; possible D gene TRBD1, 5 bases. The CDR3 DNA sequence: TGTGCCAGCAGCCTGGGACGGGGCTTCTATGGCTACACCTTC. Protein product: CASSLGRGFYGYTF.